The 21 T cell receptor beta chains listed next were all sequenced from one sample in a study of T cells in Graves' hyperthyroidism and ophthalmopathy. RNA transcripts were the template for amplifying TCR beta CDR3 regions. The primer set for the first-round RT-PCR of the TCR CDR3 was HTBI. One entry per CDR3 protein results from TCRdb running MiXCR on the multiplex PCR reads. The table includes around 530,000 distinct CDR3 sequences, 17% detected once. Sequencing was done on a sample of blood. The receptors here all came from a young woman with Graves' ophthalmopathy.

The J gene is TRBJ2-7, the V gene TRBV19, with D possibly matching TRBD2 (6 bases). V was clipped by 8 bases and J by 0 bases, with 23 bases between them. In germline, CDR1 is LNHDA, CDR2 SQIVND (reference sequence). The CDR3 has 17 residues. CDR3 region: CASSRSSAFASSYEQYF. The CDR3 nucleotides read TGTGCCAGTTCCCGGTCTAGCGCGTTTGCCAGCTCCTACGAGCAGTACTTC. Combining the CDR3 with reference TRBV19 and TRBJ2-7 gives the whole variable domain DGGITQSPKYLFRKEGQNVTLSCEQNLNHDAMYWYRQDPGQGLRLIYYSQIVNDFQKGDIAEGYSVSREKKESFPLTVTSAQKNPTAFYLCASSRSSAFASSYEQYFGPGTRLTVT.

This clonotype occurred many times. CDR3 DNA sequence: TGTGCCAGCAGCTTACCCGCTAGCGGGGGGGCAGAAAATGAGCAGTTCTTC. Translating gives CASSLPASGGAENEQFF. The chain uses TRBV7-9 and TRBJ2-1; TRBD2 aligns across 12 bases. After removal of 2 bases from V and 7 bases from J, the junction contained 9 bases not matched to a gene. Germline lookup yields CDR1 SEHNR and CDR2 FQNEAQ (reference sequence). This CDR3 contains 17 residues.

Many counts were recorded for this clonotype. The chain carries TRBV9 and TRBJ1-2; 9 nucleotides align to TRBD1. V gave up 0 bases and J gave up 7 bases; unmatched junction bases: 7. Germline CDR1 reads SGDLS; CDR2 reads YYNGEE. The CDR3 sequence is 15 residues long. CDR3 sequence reads: CASSVEPTGGLGYTF. The CDR3 DNA sequence: TGTGCCAGCAGCGTAGAACCCACAGGGGGCCTTGGCTACACCTTC.

Concerning this clonotype: With a much larger clone just one base away, this may be a read error. The chain has TRBV28 and TRBJ1-5; D gene unclear. V was shortened by 6 bases and J by 6 bases, with 12 bases between the two germline ends. The CDR3 has 13 residues. Germline CDR1 reads MDHEN; CDR2 reads SYDVKM. CDR3: CASRFALFQPQHF. The CDR3, as DNA: TGTGCCAGCAGATTTGCTCTTTTTCAGCCCCAGCATTTT.

The rearrangement joins TRBV5-1 to TRBJ2-5; D unresolved. Germline loops: CDR1 SGHRS, CDR2 YFSETQ. The CDR3 is 15 residues long. Deletions cut 0 bases from V and 5 bases from J, with 14 bases between. The CDR3 sequence is CASSLVVSSPETQYF. CDR3 DNA: TGCGCCAGCAGCTTGGTGGTTTCGAGTCCGGAGACCCAGTACTTC.

The genes are TRBV11-2 and TRBJ2-2; 9 bases align to TRBD1. The CDR3 totals 15 residues. J lost 5 bases, V lost 5 bases, and 6 bases had no gene match. Per the germline V gene, CDR1 is SGHAT and CDR2 is FQNNGV. The CDR3 here is CASSRDRAMTGELFF. The CDR3 DNA follows: TGTGCCAGCAGCCGGGACAGGGCTATGACCGGGGAGCTGTTTTTT.

There are many counts of this clonotype. The chain has TRBV3-1 and TRBJ1-1; D remains unclear. Trimming stripped 4 bases from V and 0 bases from J, with 12 bases between. The germline gives CDR1 LGHDT, CDR2 YNNKEL (reference sequence). CDR3 length: 15 amino acids. CDR3 sequence reads: CASSLKVGMNTEAFF. The CDR3 nucleotides are TGTGCCAGCAGCCTAAAGGTGGGGATGAACACTGAAGCTTTCTTT.

CDR3 coding DNA: TGTGCCAGCGGAGGGACTAGCGAGGGGACCCAGTACTTC. It yields the protein CASGGTSEGTQYF. The rearrangement uses TRBV14 and TRBJ2-5; 10 bases agree with TRBD2. Germline V gene lookup returns CDR1 SGHDN and CDR2 FVKESK. CDR3 size: 13 residues. The V and J ends lost 8 bases and 7 bases, in that order; junction bases with no gene match: 7.

This clonotype was seen repeatedly, ten times or more. This rearrangement joins TRBV30 to TRBJ1-1; TRBD1 is a possible D gene (5 bases). CDR3 length: 13 amino acids. Trimming stripped 1 base from V and 4 bases from J, with 10 bases between. The germline V gene encodes CDR1 GTSNPN and CDR2 SVGIG (reference sequence). The CDR3 spells CAWSALDSTEAFF. As DNA, the CDR3 is TGTGCCTGGAGTGCCCTTGACAGCACTGAAGCTTTCTTT.

As to this clonotype: This may arise from a read error, as a much more abundant clone is one base away. The chain employs TRBV11-2 and TRBJ2-1; D gene uncertain. The V and J ends lost 1 base and 9 bases respectively, with 4 bases between them. Germline CDR1 and CDR2: SGHAT and FQNNGV. The length of the CDR3 is 11 residues. The CDR3 DNA reads as TGTGCCAGCAGCTTAGTCTCTGAGCAGTTCTTC. Translating it yields CASSLVSEQFF.

There are many counts of this clonotype. The rearrangement links TRBV20-1 to TRBJ1-1; 10 positions match TRBD1. CDR3 size: 17 residues. With 5 bases clipped from V and 0 bases from J, the junction kept 12 bases outside the gene matches. The germline V gene has CDR1 DFQATT and CDR2 SNEGSKA (reference sequence). The CDR3 region is CSALPPGQGPMNTEAFF. For the CDR3, the DNA is TGCAGTGCTCTCCCCCCGGGACAGGGGCCCATGAACACTGAAGCTTTCTTT.

As regards this clonotype: This may arise from a read error, as a much more abundant clone is one base away. The chain recombines TRBV30 with TRBJ1-4; possibly TRBD1 for D (5 bases). Trimming left V 8 bases short and J 7 bases short, with 17 bases between. The CDR3 loop spans 13 amino acids. Per germline, CDR1 GTSNPN and CDR2 SVGIG (reference sequence). The CDR3 sequence: CARDPGRGEKLFF. The CDR3 DNA sequence: TGTGCCCGGGATCCGGGGCGCGGTGAAAAACTGTTTTTT.

This clonotype showed up just a few times. The V and J genes are TRBV6-5 and TRBJ1-2; a possible D gene is TRBD1 (6 bases). CDR1 MNHEY and CDR2 SVGAGI come from the germline V gene. This CDR3 is built from 16 residues. V was trimmed by 4 bases and J by 7 bases, leaving 22 bases between them. The DNA for the CDR3 is TGTGCCAGCAGTTTCCGGACAGATTTTCGTATCGGTGGCTACACCTTC. Translation: CASSFRTDFRIGGYTF.

The chain joins TRBV4-2 to TRBJ2-2, with no clear D. With 1 base removed from V and 6 bases from J, the gap between germline ends came to 12 bases. The germline V gene encodes CDR1 LGHNA and CDR2 YNFKEQ. The CDR3 sequence is 15 residues long. CDR3 DNA sequence: TGTGCCAGCAGCCAAGGTCAGCGTTGGGCCGGGGAGCTGTTTTTT. Translating gives CASSQGQRWAGELFF.

The table lists this clonotype with a count of one. For the CDR3, the DNA is TGTGCCAGCAGGAAACAGGGATTTCAGCCCCAGCATTTT. This encodes CASRKQGFQPQHF. The chain uses TRBV6-1 and TRBJ1-5; D perhaps matches TRBD1 (6 bases). Germline V gives CDR1 MNHNS, CDR2 SASEGT. Trimming shortened V by 6 bases and J by 6 bases, and 12 bases separated the two germline ends. The CDR3 totals 13 residues.

In this sample, this clonotype turned up many times. This chain uses TRBV28 with TRBJ1-2; possible D gene TRBD1, 5 bases. The CDR3 is made up of 13 amino acids. Trimming pared 3 bases from V and 7 bases from J, leaving 12 bases between. Per the germline V gene, CDR1 is MDHEN and CDR2 is SYDVKM. The CDR3 is CASSFSGLSGYTF. The CDR3 bases are TGTGCCAGCAGTTTCTCAGGGCTTTCTGGCTACACCTTC.

This clonotype came up many times. The chain carries TRBV27 and TRBJ1-2, with 10 bases lining up with TRBD1. The germline gives CDR1 MNHEY, CDR2 SMNVEV (reference sequence). CDR3 length: 14 amino acids. With V trimmed by 5 bases and J by 4 bases, 4 bases remained unmatched. This CDR3 is CASSPGTGAYGYTF. The CDR3 DNA sequence: TGTGCCAGCAGTCCTGGGACAGGGGCCTATGGCTACACCTTC.

The table lists this clonotype with a few counts. This sequence joins TRBV20-1 and TRBJ1-2; 8 bases fit TRBD1. V lost 5 bases, J lost 6 bases, and 11 bases stayed unmatched. Germline values: CDR1 DFQATT, CDR2 SNEGSKA (reference sequence). This CDR3 has 14 amino acids. The CDR3 sequence: CSAPFVDRVDGYTF. Here the CDR3 DNA reads TGCAGTGCTCCCTTCGTGGACAGGGTCGATGGCTACACCTTC.

To note about this clonotype: A much bigger clone sits one base away, suggesting this may be a read error. This chain connects TRBV3-1 to TRBJ2-7; no definite D call. The germline V gene encodes CDR1 LGHDT and CDR2 YNNKEL (reference sequence). This CDR3 is built from 12 residues. V was pared by 1 base and J by 7 bases, with 8 bases between. CDR3 nucleotides: TGTGCCAGCAGCCAAGTAGTTCAGGAGCAGTACTTC. Its translation is CASSQVVQEQYF.

This clonotype was observed a single time. This sequence joins TRBV12-3 or TRBV12-4 and TRBJ1-2, with 7 bases identical to TRBD1. The CDR3 runs to 17 residues. After removal of 5 bases from V and 8 bases from J, the junction contained 20 bases not matched to a gene. CDR3 residues: CASSLWQGTDLLRGYTF. CDR3 in DNA: TGTGCCAGCAGTCTATGGCAGGGGACAGACTTATTACGAGGCTACACCTTC.

In its sample, this clonotype was seen a few times. The rearrangement uses TRBV20-1 and TRBJ2-1; TRBD2 matches 8 bases. V shed 6 bases, J shed 3 bases, and the junction held 10 bases outside the gene matches. From germline, CDR1 is DFQATT and CDR2 SNEGSKA (reference sequence). The CDR3 is 15 amino acids. CDR3 amino acids: CSAPRTSPFYNEQFF. DNA of the CDR3: TGCAGTGCCCCGAGGACTAGCCCCTTCTACAATGAGCAGTTCTTC.